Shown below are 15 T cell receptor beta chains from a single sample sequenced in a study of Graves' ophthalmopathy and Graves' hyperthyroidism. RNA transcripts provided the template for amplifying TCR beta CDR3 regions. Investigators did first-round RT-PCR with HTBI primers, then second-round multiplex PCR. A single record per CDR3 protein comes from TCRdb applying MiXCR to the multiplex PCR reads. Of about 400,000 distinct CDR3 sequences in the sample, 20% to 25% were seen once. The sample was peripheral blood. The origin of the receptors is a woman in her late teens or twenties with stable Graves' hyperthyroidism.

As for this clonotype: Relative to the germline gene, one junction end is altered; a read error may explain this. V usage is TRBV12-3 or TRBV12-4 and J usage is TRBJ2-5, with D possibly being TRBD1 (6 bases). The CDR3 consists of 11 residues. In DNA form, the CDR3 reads TGTGCCAGCGGTCTAGGACAGACCCGGTACTTC. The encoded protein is CASGLGQTRYF.

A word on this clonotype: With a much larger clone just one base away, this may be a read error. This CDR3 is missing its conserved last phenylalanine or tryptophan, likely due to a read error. The DNA of the CDR3 is TGCAGCGTTGGGGGCGGCGGGGAGCTGTTTTTG. The encoded protein is CSVGGGGELFL. The chain joins TRBV29-1 to TRBJ2-2, with D tentatively TRBD1 (5 bases). CDR3 size: 11 residues. Germline V gives CDR1 SQVTM, CDR2 ANQGSEA. V was trimmed by 4 bases and J by 7 bases, leaving 7 bases between them.

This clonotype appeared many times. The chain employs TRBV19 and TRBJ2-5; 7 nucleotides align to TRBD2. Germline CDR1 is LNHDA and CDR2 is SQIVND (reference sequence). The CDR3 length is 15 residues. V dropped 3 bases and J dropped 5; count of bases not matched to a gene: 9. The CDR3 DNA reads TGTGCCAGTAGTATCATGAAAGCGGGACCGGAGACCCAGTACTTC. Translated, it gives CASSIMKAGPETQYF.

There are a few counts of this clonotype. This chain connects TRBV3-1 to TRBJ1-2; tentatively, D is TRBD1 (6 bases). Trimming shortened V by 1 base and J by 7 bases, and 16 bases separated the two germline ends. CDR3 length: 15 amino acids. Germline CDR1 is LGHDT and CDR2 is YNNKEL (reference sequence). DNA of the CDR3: TGTGCCAGCAGCCAAGGTACCAACAGGGTTGGTGGCTACACCTTC. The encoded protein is CASSQGTNRVGGYTF.

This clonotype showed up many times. This chain's CDR3 is CASSTDSSNTGELFF. DNA for the CDR3: TGTGCCAGCAGTACCGACAGTTCGAACACCGGGGAGCTGTTTTTT. The J gene is TRBJ2-2, the V gene TRBV6-4; D might be TRBD1 (5 bases). Per the germline V gene, CDR1 is MRHNA and CDR2 is SNTAGT. The length of the CDR3 is 15 residues. V lost 5 bases and J 0 bases, leaving 10 bases between the germline ends.

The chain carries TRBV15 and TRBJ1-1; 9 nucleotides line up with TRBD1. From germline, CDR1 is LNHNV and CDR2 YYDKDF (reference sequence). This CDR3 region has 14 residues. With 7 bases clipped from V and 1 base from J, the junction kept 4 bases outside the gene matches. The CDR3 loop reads CATTKQGANTEAFF. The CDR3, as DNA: TGTGCCACCACCAAACAGGGGGCGAACACTGAAGCTTTCTTT.

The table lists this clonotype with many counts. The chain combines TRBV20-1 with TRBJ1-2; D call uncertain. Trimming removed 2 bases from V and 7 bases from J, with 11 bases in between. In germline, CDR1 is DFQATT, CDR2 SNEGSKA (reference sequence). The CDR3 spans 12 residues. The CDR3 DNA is TGCAGTGCTAGAACTCAGACGACTGGCTACACCTTC. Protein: CSARTQTTGYTF.

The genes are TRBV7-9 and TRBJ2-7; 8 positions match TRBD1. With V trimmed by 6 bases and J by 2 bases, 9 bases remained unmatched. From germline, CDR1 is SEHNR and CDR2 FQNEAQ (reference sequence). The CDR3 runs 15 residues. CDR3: CASSDRQGFAYEQYF. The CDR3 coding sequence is TGTGCCAGCAGTGACCGACAGGGGTTTGCCTACGAGCAGTACTTC.

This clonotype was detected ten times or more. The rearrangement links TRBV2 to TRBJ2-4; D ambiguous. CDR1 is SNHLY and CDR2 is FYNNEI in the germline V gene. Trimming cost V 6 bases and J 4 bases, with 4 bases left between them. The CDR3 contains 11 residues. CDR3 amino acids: CASREKNIQYF. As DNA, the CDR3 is TGTGCCAGCAGAGAGAAAAACATTCAGTACTTC.

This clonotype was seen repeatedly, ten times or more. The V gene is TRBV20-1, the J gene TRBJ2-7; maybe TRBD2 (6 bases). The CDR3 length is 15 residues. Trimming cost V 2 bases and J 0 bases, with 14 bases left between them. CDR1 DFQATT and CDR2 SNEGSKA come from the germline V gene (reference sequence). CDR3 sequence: CSARLQGSGSYEQYF. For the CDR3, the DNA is TGCAGTGCTAGATTACAAGGTAGCGGCTCCTACGAGCAGTACTTC.

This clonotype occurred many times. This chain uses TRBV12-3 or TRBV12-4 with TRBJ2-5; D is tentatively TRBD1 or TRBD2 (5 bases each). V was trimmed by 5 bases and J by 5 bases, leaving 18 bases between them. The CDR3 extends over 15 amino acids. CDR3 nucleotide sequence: TGTGCCAGCAGTGACCCGGGACCCGGAAGGGAGACCCAGTACTTC. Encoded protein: CASSDPGPGRETQYF.

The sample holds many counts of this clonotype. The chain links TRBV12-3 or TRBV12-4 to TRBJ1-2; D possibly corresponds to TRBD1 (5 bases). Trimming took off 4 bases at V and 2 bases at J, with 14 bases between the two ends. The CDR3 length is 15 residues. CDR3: CASSSPWTQNYGYTF. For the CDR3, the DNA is TGTGCCAGCAGTTCCCCCTGGACACAAAACTATGGCTACACCTTC.

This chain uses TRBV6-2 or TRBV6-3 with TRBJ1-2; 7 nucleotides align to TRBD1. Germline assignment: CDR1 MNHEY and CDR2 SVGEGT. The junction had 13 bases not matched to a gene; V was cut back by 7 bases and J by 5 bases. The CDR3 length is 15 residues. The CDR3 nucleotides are TGTGCCAGCAACGACCCGGGACAGAAAAATTATGGCTACACCTTC. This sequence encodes CASNDPGQKNYGYTF.

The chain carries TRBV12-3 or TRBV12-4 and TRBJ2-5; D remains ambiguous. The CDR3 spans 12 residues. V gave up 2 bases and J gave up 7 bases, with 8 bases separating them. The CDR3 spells CASSLPPGTQYF. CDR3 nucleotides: TGTGCCAGCAGTTTACCCCCGGGGACCCAGTACTTC.

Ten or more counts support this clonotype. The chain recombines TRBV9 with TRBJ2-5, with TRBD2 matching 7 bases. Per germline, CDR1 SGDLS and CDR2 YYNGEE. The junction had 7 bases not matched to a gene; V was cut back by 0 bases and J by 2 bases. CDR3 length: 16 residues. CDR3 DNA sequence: TGTGCCAGCAGCGTAGTTGGGGAGGGTGGGCAAGAGACCCAGTACTTC. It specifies CASSVVGEGGQETQYF.